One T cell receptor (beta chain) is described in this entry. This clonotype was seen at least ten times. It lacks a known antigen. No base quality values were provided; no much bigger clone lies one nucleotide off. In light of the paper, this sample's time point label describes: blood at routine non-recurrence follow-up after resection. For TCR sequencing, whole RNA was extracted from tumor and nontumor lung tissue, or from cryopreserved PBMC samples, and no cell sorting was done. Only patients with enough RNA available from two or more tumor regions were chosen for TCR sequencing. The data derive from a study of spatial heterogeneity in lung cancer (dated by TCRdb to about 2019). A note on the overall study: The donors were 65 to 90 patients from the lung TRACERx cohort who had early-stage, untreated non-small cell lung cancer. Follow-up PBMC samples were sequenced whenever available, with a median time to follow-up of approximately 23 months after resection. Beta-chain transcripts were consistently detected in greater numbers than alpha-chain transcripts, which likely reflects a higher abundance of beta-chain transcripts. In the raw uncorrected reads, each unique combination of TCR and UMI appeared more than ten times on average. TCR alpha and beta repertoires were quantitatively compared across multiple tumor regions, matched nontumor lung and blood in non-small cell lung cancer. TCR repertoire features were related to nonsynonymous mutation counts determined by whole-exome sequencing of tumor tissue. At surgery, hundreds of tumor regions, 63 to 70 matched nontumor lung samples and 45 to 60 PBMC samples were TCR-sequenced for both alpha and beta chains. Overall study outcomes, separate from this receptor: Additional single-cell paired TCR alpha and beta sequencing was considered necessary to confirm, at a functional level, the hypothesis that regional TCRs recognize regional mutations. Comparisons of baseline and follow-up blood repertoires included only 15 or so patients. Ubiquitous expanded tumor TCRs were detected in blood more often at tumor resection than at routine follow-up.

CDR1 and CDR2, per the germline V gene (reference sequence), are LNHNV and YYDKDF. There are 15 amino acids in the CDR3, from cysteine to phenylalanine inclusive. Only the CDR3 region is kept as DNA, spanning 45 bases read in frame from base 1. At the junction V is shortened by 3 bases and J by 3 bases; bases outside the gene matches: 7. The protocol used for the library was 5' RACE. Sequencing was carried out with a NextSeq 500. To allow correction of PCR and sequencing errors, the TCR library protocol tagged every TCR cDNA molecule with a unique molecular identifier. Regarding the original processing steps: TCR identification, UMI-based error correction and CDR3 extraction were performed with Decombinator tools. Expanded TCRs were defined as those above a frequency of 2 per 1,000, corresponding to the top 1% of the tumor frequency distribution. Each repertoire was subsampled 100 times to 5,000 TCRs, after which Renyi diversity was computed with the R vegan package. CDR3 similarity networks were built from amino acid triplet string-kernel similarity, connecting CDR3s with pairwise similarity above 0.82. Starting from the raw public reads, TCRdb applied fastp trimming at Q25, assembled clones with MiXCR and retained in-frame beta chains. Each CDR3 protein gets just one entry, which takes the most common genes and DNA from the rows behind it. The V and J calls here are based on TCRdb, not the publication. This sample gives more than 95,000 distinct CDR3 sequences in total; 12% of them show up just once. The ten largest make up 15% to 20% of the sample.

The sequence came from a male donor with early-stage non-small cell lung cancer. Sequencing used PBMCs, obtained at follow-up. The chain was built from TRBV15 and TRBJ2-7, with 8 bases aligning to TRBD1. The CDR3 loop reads CATSSRTGSVYEQYF. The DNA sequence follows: TGTGCCACCAGCAGCCGGACAGGGTCGGTCTACGAGCAGTACTTC.